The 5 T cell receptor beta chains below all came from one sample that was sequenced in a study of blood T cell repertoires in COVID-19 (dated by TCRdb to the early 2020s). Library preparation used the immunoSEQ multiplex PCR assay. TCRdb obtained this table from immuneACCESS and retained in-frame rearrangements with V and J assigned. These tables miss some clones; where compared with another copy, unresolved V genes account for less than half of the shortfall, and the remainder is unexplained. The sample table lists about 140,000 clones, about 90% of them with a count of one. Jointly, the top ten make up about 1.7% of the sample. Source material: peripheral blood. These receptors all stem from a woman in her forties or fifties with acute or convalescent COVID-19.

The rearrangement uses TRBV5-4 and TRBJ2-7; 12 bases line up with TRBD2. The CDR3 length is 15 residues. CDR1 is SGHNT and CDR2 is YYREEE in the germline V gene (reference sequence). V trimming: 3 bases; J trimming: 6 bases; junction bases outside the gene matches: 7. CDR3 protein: CASSSRLAGVREQYF. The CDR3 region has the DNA TGTGCCAGCAGCTCTCGACTAGCGGGAGTTCGCGAGCAGTACTTC.

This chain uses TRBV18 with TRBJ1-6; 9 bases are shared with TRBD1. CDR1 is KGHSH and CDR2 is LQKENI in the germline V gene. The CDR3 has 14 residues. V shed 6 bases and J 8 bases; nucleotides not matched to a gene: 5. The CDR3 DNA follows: TGTGCCAGCTCCCCCGGGACAGGGCATTCACCCCTCCACTTT. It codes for CASSPGTGHSPLHF.

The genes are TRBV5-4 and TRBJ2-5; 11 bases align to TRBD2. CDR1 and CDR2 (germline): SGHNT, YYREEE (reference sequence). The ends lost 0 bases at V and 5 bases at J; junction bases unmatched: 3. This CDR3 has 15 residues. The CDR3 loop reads CASSLALAGAETQYF. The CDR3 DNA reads TGTGCCAGCAGCTTGGCACTAGCGGGAGCGGAGACCCAGTACTTC.

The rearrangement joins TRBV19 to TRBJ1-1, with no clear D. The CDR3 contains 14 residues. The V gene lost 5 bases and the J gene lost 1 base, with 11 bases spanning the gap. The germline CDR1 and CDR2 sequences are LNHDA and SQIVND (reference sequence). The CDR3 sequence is CASSPSDSNTEAFF. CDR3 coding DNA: TGTGCCAGTAGTCCCTCGGACTCGAACACTGAAGCTTTCTTT. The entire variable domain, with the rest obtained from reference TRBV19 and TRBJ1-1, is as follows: DGGITQSPKYLFRKEGQNVTLSCEQNLNHDAMYWYRQDPGQGLRLIYYSQIVNDFQKGDIAEGYSVSREKKESFPLTVTSAQKNPTAFYLCASSPSDSNTEAFFGQGTRLTVV.

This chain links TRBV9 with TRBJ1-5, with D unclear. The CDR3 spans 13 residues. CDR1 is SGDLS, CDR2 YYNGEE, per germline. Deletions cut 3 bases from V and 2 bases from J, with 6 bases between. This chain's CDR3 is CASSASGNQPQHF. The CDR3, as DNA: TGTGCCAGCAGCGCCTCTGGCAATCAGCCCCAGCATTTT.